This TCR beta chain was observed in a study of blood T cells in healthy people across ages. Study-wide results and limits: Per-million-T-cell TCR beta diversity fell roughly linearly with age.

The authors ran a second PCR of roughly 7 to 11 cycles using a sample-barcoded 5' primer and a J-beta primer mix. Each CDR3 protein is one row after TCRdb ran MiXCR on the 5' RACE reads. The sample contains some 890,000 distinct CDR3 sequences, about 27% of which appear only once. Trimming removed 7 bases from V and 13 bases from J, with 17 bases in between. The CDR3 has 11 residues. Germline-derived CDR1 and CDR2 are SQVTM and ANQGSEA. The authors isolated at least 6.5 million PBMCs per sample. As concerns this clonotype: Its antigen is undetermined.

The same specimen was also included in a second study, on T cells of mothers and their children.

The TCR originated in a woman between 35 and 50 years old in good health. Sequencing was carried out using blood. The chain combines TRBV29-1 with TRBJ2-4, with D perhaps given as TRBD1 or TRBD2 (5 bases each). The CDR3 DNA reads as TGCAGCGGGGGGTTTCTCAATGAGCAGTACTTC. It specifies CSGGFLNEQYF.